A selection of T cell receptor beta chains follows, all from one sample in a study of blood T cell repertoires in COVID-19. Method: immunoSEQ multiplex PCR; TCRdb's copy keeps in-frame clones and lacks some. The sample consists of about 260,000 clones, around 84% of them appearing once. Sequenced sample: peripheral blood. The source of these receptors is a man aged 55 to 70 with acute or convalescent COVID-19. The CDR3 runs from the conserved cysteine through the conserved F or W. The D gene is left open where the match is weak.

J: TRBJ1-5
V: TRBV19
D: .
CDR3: CASSAKGPILRVGQPQHF
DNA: TGTGCCAGTAGTGCTAAGGGGCCCATTCTTCGTGTCGGACAGCCCCAGCATTTT

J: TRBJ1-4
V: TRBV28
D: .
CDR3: CASSFNGNEKLFF
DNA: TGTGCCAGCAGTTTCAACGGGAATGAAAAACTGTTTTTT

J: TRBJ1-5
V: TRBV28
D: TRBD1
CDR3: CASSLGQGEVRNQPQHF
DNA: TGTGCCAGCAGTTTGGGACAGGGGGAAGTCCGCAATCAGCCCCAGCATTTT

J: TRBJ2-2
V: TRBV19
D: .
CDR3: CASTFHRDTGELFF
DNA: TGTGCCAGTACCTTCCACCGGGACACCGGGGAGCTGTTTTTT

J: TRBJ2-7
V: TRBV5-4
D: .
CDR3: CASRGVEGEHEQYF
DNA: TGTGCCAGCAGAGGGGTGGAAGGGGAACACGAGCAGTACTTC

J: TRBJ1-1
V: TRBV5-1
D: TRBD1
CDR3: CASSLAVTGGPEAFF
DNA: TGCGCCAGCAGCTTGGCAGTGACAGGGGGCCCCGAAGCTTTCTTT

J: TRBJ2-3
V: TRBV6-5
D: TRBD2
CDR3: CASSYSVGGSTDTQYF
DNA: TGTGCCAGCAGTTACTCGGTGGGGGGGAGCACAGATACGCAGTATTTT

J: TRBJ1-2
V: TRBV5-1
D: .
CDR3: CASRSGDYGYTF
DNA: TGCGCCAGCAGATCAGGCGACTATGGCTACACCTTC

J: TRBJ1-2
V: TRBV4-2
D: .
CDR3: CASSQEAQRTAGQGYTF
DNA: TGTGCCAGCAGCCAAGAGGCCCAGCGGACCGCGGGGCAAGGCTACACCTTC

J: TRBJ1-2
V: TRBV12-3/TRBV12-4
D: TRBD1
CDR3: CASSFGDRLIPGF
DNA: TGTGCCAGCAGTTTTGGGGACAGGCTCATCCCCGGCTTC

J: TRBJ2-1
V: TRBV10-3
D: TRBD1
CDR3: CAITTQGEKFF
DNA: TGTGCCATCACAACTCAGGGGGAGAAGTTCTTC

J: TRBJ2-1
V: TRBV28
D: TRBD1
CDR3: CASSPGQGYEQFF
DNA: TGTGCCAGCAGTCCTGGACAGGGCTATGAGCAGTTCTTC